This T cell receptor beta chain was documented in a study of shared clonotypes between healthy human individuals. Whole-study results and caveats: The study drew on few donors, limiting represented genetic and exposure-history diversity.

The donors, healthy adults who were HIV-negative, had experienced no recent acute infections or vaccinations. Trimming shortened V by 6 bases and J by 9 bases, and 27 bases separated the two germline ends. CDR3 length equals 17 residues. Germline-derived CDR1 and CDR2 are LGHNA and YNFKEQ. Of note for this clone: Its antigen remains unknown.

An assay was performed, and its level was deep. When replicate PCRs were run on unsorted PBMC, they used 250 to 300 ng DNA, around 30,000 T cell genomes. Generated by immunoSEQ multiplex PCR, the TCRdb table keeps only in-frame clones and is missing some. The sample consists of 400,000 to 600,000 clones, roughly 85% of them appearing once. Sequencing was done on a sample of PBMCs. This TCR was recovered from a woman aged 40 to 49 in good health. Some clones in this sample may be carry-over from other donors' samples. The chain recombines TRBV4-2 with TRBJ2-1; D gene ambiguous. The CDR3 sequence is CASSSGTTRQFNREQFF. The CDR3 coding sequence is TGTGCCAGCAGTTCTGGTACGACGAGGCAATTTAATCGTGAGCAGTTCTTC.